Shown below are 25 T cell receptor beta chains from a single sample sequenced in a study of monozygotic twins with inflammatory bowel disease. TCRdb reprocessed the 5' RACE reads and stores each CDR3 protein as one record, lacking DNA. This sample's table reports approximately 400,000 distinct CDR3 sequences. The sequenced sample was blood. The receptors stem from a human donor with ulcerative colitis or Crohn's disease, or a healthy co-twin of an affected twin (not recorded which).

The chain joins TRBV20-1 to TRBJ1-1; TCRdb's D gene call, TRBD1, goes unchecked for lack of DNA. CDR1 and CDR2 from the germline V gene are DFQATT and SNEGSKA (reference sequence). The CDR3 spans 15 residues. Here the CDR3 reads CSARAPGGADTEAFF.

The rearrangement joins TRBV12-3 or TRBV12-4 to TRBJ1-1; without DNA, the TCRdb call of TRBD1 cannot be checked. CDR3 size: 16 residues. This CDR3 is CASSPGGRIKDTEAFF.

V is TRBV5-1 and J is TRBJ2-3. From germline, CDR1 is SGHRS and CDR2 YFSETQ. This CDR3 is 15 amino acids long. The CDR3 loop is CASSLEVAGTDTQYF.

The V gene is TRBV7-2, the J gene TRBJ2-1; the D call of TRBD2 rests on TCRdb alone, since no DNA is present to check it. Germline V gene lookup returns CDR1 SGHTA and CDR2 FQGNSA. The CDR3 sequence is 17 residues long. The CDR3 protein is CASSSSGGGRASQEQFF.

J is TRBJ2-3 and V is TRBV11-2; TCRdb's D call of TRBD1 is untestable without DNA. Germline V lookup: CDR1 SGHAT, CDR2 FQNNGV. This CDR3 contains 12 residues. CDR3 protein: CASTPGADTQYF. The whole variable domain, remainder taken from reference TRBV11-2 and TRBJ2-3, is EAGVAQSPRYKIIEKRQSVAFWCNPISGHATLYWYQQILGQGPKLLIQFQNNGVVDDSQLPKDRFSAERLKGVDSTLKIQPAKLEDSAVYLCASTPGADTQYFGPGTRLTVL.

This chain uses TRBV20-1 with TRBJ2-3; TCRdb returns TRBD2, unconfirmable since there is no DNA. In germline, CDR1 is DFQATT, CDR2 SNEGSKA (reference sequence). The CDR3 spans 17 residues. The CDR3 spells CSARDIRSGGSTDTQYF.

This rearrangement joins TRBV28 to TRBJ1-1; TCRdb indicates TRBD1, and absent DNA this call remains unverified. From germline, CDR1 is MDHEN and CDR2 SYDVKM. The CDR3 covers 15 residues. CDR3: CASSPQGGTGGEAFF.

CDR3: CAICPGGPLNTGELFF. The rearrangement joins TRBV10-3 to TRBJ2-2; TCRdb outputs TRBD1, but without DNA this stays unchecked. The CDR3 spans 16 residues. Germline V CDR1 and CDR2: ENHRY, SYGVKD.

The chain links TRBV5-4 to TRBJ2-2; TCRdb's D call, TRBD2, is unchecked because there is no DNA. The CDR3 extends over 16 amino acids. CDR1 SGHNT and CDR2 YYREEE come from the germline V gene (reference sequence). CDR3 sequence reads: CASSWGTSGRAGELFF. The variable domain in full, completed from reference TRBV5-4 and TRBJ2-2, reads ETGVTQSPTHLIKTRGQQVTLRCSSQSGHNTVSWYQQALGQGPQFIFQYYREEENGRGNFPPRFSGLQFPNYSSELNVNALELDDSALYLCASSWGTSGRAGELFFGEGSRLTVL.

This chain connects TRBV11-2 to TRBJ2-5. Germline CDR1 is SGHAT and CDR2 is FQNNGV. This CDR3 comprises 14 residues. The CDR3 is CASSIQIGQETQYF.

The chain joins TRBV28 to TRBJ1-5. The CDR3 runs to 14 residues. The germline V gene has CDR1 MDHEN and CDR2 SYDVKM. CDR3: CASSLGPGNQPQHF.

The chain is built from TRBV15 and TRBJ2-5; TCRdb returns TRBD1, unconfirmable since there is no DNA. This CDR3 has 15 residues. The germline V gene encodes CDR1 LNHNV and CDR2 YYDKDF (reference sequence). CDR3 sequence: CATESRGAIGETQYF.

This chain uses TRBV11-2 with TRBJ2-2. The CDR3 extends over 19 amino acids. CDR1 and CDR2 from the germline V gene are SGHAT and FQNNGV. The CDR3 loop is CASSLGWVHPSANIGELFF. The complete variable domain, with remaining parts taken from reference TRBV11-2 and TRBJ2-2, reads EAGVAQSPRYKIIEKRQSVAFWCNPISGHATLYWYQQILGQGPKLLIQFQNNGVVDDSQLPKDRFSAERLKGVDSTLKIQPAKLEDSAVYLCASSLGWVHPSANIGELFFGEGSRLTVL.

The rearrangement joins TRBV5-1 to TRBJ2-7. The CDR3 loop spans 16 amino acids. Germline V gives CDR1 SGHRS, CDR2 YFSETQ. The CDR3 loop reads CASSLDQRTDSYEQYF.

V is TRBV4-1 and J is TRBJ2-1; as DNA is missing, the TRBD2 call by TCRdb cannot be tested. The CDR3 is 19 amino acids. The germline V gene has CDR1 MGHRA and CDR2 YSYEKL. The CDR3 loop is CASSRGTSGGQSSYNEQFF.

CDR3 in amino acids: CASSYEPGGAYNEQFF. The chain has TRBV11-2 and TRBJ2-1; TCRdb picks TRBD1, but there is no DNA to check that call. The CDR3 covers 16 residues. CDR1 is SGHAT and CDR2 is FQNNGV in the germline V gene.

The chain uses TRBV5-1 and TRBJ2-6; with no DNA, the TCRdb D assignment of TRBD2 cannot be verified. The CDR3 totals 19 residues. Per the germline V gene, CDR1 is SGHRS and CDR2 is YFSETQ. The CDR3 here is CASSPALGGGSSGANVLTF.

The CDR3 reads CATSILDEQFF. The J gene is TRBJ2-1, the V gene TRBV28. CDR1 is MDHEN and CDR2 is SYDVKM in the germline V gene. The CDR3 consists of 11 residues.

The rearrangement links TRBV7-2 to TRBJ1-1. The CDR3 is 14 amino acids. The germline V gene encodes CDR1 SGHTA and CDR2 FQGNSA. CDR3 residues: CASSLVMVHTEAFF.

This CDR3 is CASSWGAGEAFF. The V call is TRBV5-1, the J call TRBJ1-1. The CDR3 runs 12 residues. CDR1 SGHRS and CDR2 YFSETQ come from the germline V gene.

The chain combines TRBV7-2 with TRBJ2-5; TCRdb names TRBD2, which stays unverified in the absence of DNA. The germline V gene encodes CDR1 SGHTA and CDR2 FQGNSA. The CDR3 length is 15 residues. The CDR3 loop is CASSLGGMAKETQYF.

The CDR3 sequence: CASRPLAGGGGTQYF. The V gene is TRBV5-6, the J gene TRBJ2-5; the TCRdb call, TRBD2, lacks DNA for checking. This CDR3 contains 15 residues. Germline V gene lookup returns CDR1 SGHDT and CDR2 YYEEEE.

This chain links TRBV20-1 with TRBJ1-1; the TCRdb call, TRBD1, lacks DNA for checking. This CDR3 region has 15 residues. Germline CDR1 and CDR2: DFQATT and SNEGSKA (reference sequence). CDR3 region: CSATPTETANTEAFF.

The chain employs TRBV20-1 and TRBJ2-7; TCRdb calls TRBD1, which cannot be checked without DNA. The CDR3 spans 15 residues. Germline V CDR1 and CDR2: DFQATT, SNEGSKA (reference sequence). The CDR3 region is CSASLFGQGSYEQYF.

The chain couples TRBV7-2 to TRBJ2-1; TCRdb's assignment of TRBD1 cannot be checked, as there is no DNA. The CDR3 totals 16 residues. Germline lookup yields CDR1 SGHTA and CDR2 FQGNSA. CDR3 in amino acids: CASSLGTGYLYNEQFF.